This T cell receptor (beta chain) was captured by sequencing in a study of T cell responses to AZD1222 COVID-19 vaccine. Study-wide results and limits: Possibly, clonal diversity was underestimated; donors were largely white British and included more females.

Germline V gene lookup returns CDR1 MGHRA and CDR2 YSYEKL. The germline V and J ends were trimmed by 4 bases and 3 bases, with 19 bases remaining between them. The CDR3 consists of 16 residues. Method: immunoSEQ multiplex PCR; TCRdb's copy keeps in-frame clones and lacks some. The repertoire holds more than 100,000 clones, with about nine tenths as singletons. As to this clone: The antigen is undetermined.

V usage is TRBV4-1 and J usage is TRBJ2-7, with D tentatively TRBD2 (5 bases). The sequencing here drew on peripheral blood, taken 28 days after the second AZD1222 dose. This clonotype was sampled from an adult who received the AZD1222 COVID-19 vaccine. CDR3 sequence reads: CASSRTYSAQSYEQYF. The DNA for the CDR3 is TGCGCCAGCAGCCGGACTTACTCGGCACAGAGCTACGAGCAGTACTTC.